One sample yielded the 9 T cell receptor beta chains listed below, sequenced in a study of blood T cell repertoires in COVID-19. Generated by immunoSEQ multiplex PCR, the TCRdb table keeps only in-frame clones and is missing some. Of 120,000 to 150,000 clones listed, approximately 83% were seen once; the top ten hold around 8.6%. The sample was peripheral blood. All receptors come from a human donor in a cohort sampled during active COVID-19.

The chain recombines TRBV9 with TRBJ1-3; TRBD1 aligns across 11 bases. CDR1 and CDR2 (germline): SGDLS, YYNGEE. The CDR3 consists of 17 residues. Trimming took 3 bases from V and 4 from J; bases not matched to a gene: 9. CDR3 coding DNA: TGTGCCAGCAGCGAGGTGGACAGGGGGCTAAAGGGAAACACCATATATTTT. Translating gives CASSEVDRGLKGNTIYF.

This clone was counted between two and nine times. The identical CDR3 is also encoded by other nucleotide sequences in the sample. This chain links TRBV6-6 with TRBJ1-2; 8 bases are shared with TRBD1. This CDR3 comprises 13 residues. The J segment lost 4 bases and the V segment lost 5 bases, leaving 3 bases of the junction unmatched. The germline gives CDR1 MNHNY, CDR2 SVGAGI (reference sequence). The CDR3 protein is CASSRTGSYGYTF. The CDR3 DNA follows: TGTGCCAGCAGTCGGACAGGGTCCTATGGCTACACCTTC.

The chain links TRBV7-9 to TRBJ1-1; unclear D gene. Trimming stripped 5 bases from V and 10 bases from J, with 14 bases between. The CDR3 is 12 amino acids. Germline V gene sequence: CDR1 SEHNR, CDR2 FQNEAQ (reference sequence). Here the CDR3 DNA reads TGTGCCAGCAGCCGCCAGGCGGGCGCAGCTTTCTTT. Its translation is CASSRQAGAAFF. The full variable domain, rest sourced from reference TRBV7-9 and TRBJ1-1, is DTGVSQNPRHKITKRGQNVTFRCDPISEHNRLYWYRQTLGQGPEFLTYFQNEAQLEKSRLLSDRFSAERPKGSFSTLEIQRTEQGDSAMYLCASSRQAGAAFFGQGTRLTVV.

The chain has TRBV7-2 and TRBJ2-1; TRBD2 aligns across 10 bases. The junction had 3 bases not matched to a gene; V was cut back by 1 base and J by 6 bases. Germline CDR1 SGHTA, CDR2 FQGNSA. This CDR3 has 15 amino acids. The CDR3 protein is CASSLDRLAGNEQFF. CDR3 sequence (DNA): TGTGCCAGCAGCTTAGACCGACTAGCGGGCAATGAGCAGTTCTTC.

CDR3 nucleotides: TGTGCCAGCAGTTCGGGGGGTGTACGTGGCTACACCTTC. This encodes CASSSGGVRGYTF. V gene TRBV28 combines with J gene TRBJ1-2, with D maybe TRBD1 (5 bases). Trimming removed 4 bases at V and 7 bases at J, with 13 bases between. There are 13 residues in the CDR3. Germline-derived CDR1 and CDR2 are MDHEN and SYDVKM.

V and J are TRBV25-1 and TRBJ2-7; TRBD1 aligns across 10 bases. Germline CDR1 is MGHDK and CDR2 is SYGVNS. Trimming cost V 2 bases and J 3 bases; bases outside gene matches: 4. The CDR3 totals 15 residues. CDR3 nucleotides: TGTGCCAGCAGTGAAGGGGGACAGGGGAGCTACGAGCAGTACTTC. Its translation: CASSEGGQGSYEQYF.

This clone is a singleton in its sample. The genes are TRBV7-2 and TRBJ2-7, with D unresolved. The CDR3 spans 13 residues. The ends were cut back, 1 base at V and 3 bases at J, with 7 bases in the middle. Germline V gene sequence: CDR1 SGHTA, CDR2 FQGNSA. The CDR3 reads CASSLDSNYEQYF. The CDR3 coding sequence is TGTGCCAGCAGCTTAGACAGCAACTACGAGCAGTACTTC.

This clone was seen once. The genes are TRBV7-3 and TRBJ2-1, with 12 bases lining up with TRBD2. Germline V gene sequence: CDR1 SGHTA, CDR2 FQGTGA. The CDR3 covers 16 residues. Trimming cost V 1 base and J 9 bases; bases outside gene matches: 7. DNA of the CDR3: TGTGCCAGCAGCTTAAGTCCTAGCGGGGGGGACGGTGAGCAGTTCTTC. Protein sequence: CASSLSPSGGDGEQFF.

The CDR3 nucleotides read TGCGCCAGCAGCGAGACTTATCCCCGGATTTTTTCCCCTACGCAGTATTTT. It translates to CASSETYPRIFSPTQYF. The chain employs TRBV5-1 and TRBJ2-3, with unresolved D. Per germline, CDR1 SGHRS and CDR2 YFSETQ. The germline V and J ends were trimmed by 4 bases and 8 bases, with 26 bases remaining between them. CDR3 length: 17 amino acids.